This T cell receptor beta chain was recorded in a study of CD8+CD57+ T cells in acquired aplastic anemia. Study-wide context: Sorted cells (CD4+ and CD8+) yielded DNA amounts that averaged about 2.9 ug. Study outcomes and limitations: There were some 27 CD8+ CDR3 sequences that occurred in both patients and controls. For CD8+ Simpson's diversity, patients and controls showed no significant difference.

The authors sequenced patients whose flow cytometry had shown CD8+CD57+ cell expansion. Profiles of TCR beta VDJ and CDR3 were generated from a genomic DNA template. Via MiXCR, TCRdb re-called the reads, giving one row per CDR3 protein. The repertoire holds some 180,000 distinct CDR3 sequences, with about 60% as singletons. This clonotype was seen a handful of times. As yet, its antigen is unknown. Deletions cut 0 bases from V and 7 bases from J, with 9 bases between. The CDR3 is 13 residues long. CDR1 is SGHTA, CDR2 FQGNSA, per germline. The source of this sequence is a human donor with aplastic anemia. The chain joins TRBV7-2 to TRBJ1-1, with D perhaps matching TRBD1 (5 bases). Material for sequencing was sorted CD4+, CD8+, or CD8+CD57+ T cells (not recorded which) from PBMCs. The CDR3 DNA reads TGTGCCAGCAGCTTAGCGCGGGGGTATGAAGCTTTCTTT. It translates to CASSLARGYEAFF.